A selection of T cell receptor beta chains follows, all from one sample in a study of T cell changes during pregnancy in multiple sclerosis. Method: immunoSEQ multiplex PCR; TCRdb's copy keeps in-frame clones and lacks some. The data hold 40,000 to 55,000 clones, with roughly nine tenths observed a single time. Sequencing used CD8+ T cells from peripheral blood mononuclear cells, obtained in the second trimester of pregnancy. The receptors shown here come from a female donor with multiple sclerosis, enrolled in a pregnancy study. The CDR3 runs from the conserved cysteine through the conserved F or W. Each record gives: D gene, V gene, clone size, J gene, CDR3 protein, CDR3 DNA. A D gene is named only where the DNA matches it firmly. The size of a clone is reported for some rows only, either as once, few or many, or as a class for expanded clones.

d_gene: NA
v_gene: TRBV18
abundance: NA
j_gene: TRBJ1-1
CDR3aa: CASSPPRGVNTEAFF
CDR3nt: TGTGCCAGCTCACCACCGCGGGGTGTGAACACTGAAGCTTTCTTT

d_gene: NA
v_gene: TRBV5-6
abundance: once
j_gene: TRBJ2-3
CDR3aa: CASSLSRVTLEYF
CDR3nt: TGTGCCAGCAGCTTGTCACGGGTCACCCTCGAGTATTTT

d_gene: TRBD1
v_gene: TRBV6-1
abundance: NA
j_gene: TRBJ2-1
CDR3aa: CASSEQGVYNEQFF
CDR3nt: TGTGCCAGCAGTGAACAGGGGGTTTACAATGAGCAGTTCTTC

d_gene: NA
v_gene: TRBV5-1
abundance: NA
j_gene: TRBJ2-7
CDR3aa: CASSLFEGYEQYF
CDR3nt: TGCGCCAGCAGCTTGTTTGAGGGTTACGAGCAGTACTTC

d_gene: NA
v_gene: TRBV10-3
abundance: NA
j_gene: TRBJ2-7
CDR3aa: CAIGVAGEQYF
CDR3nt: TGTGCCATCGGGGTCGCGGGCGAGCAGTACTTC

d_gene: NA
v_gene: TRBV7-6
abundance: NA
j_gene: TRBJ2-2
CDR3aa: CASSLGFLTGSNTGELFF
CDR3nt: TGTGCCAGCAGCTTAGGATTTCTCACCGGGTCGAACACCGGGGAGCTGTTTTTT

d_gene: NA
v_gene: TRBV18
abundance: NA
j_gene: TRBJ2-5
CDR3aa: CASSPWFAGETQYF
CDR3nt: TGTGCCAGCTCACCCTGGTTCGCCGGGGAGACCCAGTACTTC

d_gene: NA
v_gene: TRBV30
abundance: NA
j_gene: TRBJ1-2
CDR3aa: CAWSVTGGEGGYTF
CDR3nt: TGTGCCTGGAGTGTCACGGGGGGCGAAGGGGGCTACACCTTC

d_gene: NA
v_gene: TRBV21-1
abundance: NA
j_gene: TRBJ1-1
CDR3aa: CASSKEIGQAGYRNTEAFF
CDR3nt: TGTGCCAGCAGCAAAGAAATTGGACAGGCGGGATACCGAAACACTGAAGCTTTCTTT

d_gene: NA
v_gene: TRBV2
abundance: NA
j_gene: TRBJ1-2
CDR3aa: CASSPLDRTAF
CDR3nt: TGTGCCAGCAGTCCCCTGGACCGGACAGCCTTC

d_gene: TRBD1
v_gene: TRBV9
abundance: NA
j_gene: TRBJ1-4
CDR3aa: CASSVGDRGRVNEKLFF
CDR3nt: TGTGCCAGCAGCGTAGGGGACAGGGGGCGAGTAAATGAAAAACTGTTTTTT

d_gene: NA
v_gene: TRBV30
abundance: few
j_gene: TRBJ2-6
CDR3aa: CASESGANVLTF
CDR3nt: TGTGCCAGCGAGTCTGGGGCCAACGTCCTGACTTTC

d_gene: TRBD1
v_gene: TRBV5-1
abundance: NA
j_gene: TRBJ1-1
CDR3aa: CASSYGQGLTEAFF
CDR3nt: TGCGCCAGCAGCTACGGACAGGGGTTGACTGAAGCTTTCTTT

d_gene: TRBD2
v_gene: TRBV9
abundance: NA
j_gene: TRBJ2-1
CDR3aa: CASSVARGGRNEQFF
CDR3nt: TGTGCCAGCAGCGTAGCGCGGGGGGGACGGAATGAGCAGTTCTTC

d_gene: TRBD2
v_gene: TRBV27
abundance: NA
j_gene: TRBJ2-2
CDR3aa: CASSALTGGAPGELFF
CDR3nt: TGTGCCAGCAGTGCCCTTACCGGGGGGGCTCCCGGGGAGCTGTTTTTT

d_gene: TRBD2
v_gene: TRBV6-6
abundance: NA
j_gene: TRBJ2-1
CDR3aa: CASTTAGAVNEQFF
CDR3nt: TGTGCCAGCACGACAGCGGGGGCAGTCAATGAGCAGTTCTTC

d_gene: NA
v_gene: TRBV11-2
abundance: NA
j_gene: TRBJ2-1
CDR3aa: CASSNQQGTVNEQFF
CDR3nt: TGTGCCAGCAGCAATCAACAGGGAACTGTCAATGAGCAGTTCTTC

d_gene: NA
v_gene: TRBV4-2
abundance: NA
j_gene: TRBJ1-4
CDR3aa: CASSSSVASGNEKLFF
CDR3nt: TGTGCCAGCAGCAGCTCGGTAGCAAGTGGTAATGAAAAACTGTTTTTT

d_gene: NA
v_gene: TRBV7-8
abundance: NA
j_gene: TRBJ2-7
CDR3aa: CASSLVSGSQGEQYF
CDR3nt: TGTGCCAGCAGCTTAGTAAGCGGGTCCCAGGGTGAGCAGTACTTC

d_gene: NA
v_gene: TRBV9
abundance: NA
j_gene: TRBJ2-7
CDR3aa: CASSVAGGADSYEQYF
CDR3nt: TGTGCCAGCAGCGTAGCTGGGGGGGCCGATTCCTACGAGCAGTACTTC

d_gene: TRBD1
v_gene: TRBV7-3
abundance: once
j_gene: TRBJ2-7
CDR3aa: CASSPGQGYEQYF
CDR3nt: TGTGCCAGCAGCCCAGGACAGGGCTACGAGCAGTACTTC

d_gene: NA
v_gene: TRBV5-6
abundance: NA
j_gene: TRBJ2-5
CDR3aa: CASSFGSATETQYF
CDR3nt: TGTGCCAGCAGCTTCGGCAGCGCTACAGAGACCCAGTACTTC

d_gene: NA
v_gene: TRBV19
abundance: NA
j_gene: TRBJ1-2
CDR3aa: CASSTSGTPDGYTF
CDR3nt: TGTGCCAGTAGTACCTCCGGGACTCCGGATGGCTACACCTTC

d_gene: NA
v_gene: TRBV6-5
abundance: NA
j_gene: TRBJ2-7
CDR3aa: CASSYSGGSSYEQYF
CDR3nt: TGTGCCAGCAGTTACTCGGGGGGAAGCTCCTACGAGCAGTACTTC

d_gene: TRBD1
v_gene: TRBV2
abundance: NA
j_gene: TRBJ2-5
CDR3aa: CASSEARGRWETQYF
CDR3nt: TGTGCCAGCAGTGAAGCAAGGGGGCGCTGGGAGACCCAGTACTTC